This is a list of T cell receptor beta chains from one sample in a study of blood T cell repertoires in COVID-19. The method was immunoSEQ multiplex PCR; TCRdb's version includes in-frame clones alone and lacks a portion of them. The top ten hold under 8% of the sample, which has approximately 180,000 clones, 75% to 90% seen once. The sequenced sample consisted of PBMCs or T cells enriched from blood (not recorded which). These receptors were taken from a man aged 35-49 years who had recovered from COVID-19. Both conserved end residues are part of each CDR3. A D gene is named only where the DNA matches it firmly. Clone size, where shown, is once, few, many, or a class for clones that have expanded.

abundance	len	d_gene	v_gene	j_gene	CDR3nt	CDR3aa
.	14	TRBD1	TRBV29-1	TRBJ1-5	TGCAGCGTTAGGACAGGGAATAGCAATCAGCCCCAGCATTTT	CSVRTGNSNQPQHF
.	13	.	TRBV12-3/TRBV12-4	TRBJ1-1	TGTGCCAGCAGCTTTACAGGGTACACTGAAGCTTTCTTT	CASSFTGYTEAFF
.	14	TRBD2	TRBV6-1	TRBJ2-7	TGTGCCAGCAGTTATGGCGGGAGGTACTACGAGCAGTACTTC	CASSYGGRYYEQYF
once	12	.	TRBV28	TRBJ1-2	TGTGCCAGCAGTTTAGGGCCTGATGGCTACACCTTC	CASSLGPDGYTF
.	14	.	TRBV27	TRBJ1-6	TGTGCCAGCAGTTCAGGGCTCAAGGATTCACCCCTCCACTTT	CASSSGLKDSPLHF
.	15	TRBD1	TRBV15	TRBJ1-1	TGTGCCACCAGCATTCACAGGGGCCCAAATGCTGAAGCTTTCTTT	CATSIHRGPNAEAFF
.	14	.	TRBV27	TRBJ1-5	TGTGCCAGCAGTTTGGGAGGGTGGAATCAGCCCCAGCATTTT	CASSLGGWNQPQHF
.	14	.	TRBV30	TRBJ1-5	TGTGCCTGGAGTGAAACGAGGGAGGTAGGGCCCCAGCATTTT	CAWSETREVGPQHF
.	17	TRBD2	TRBV9	TRBJ2-1	TGTGCCAGCAGCCACTCCCCAACGGGAGGGCCCTACAATGAGCAGTTCTTC	CASSHSPTGGPYNEQFF
.	14	.	TRBV18	TRBJ1-5	TGTGCCAGCTCACCACCCGTAGCCAATCAGCCCCAGCATTTT	CASSPPVANQPQHF
.	18	.	TRBV9	TRBJ1-2	TGTGCCAGCAGCTCTAGGGAGCAGGTCCAGGGAGGAGCCGCGGGCTACACCTTC	CASSSREQVQGGAAGYTF
.	16	TRBD1	TRBV2	TRBJ1-2	TGTGCCAGCAGTCTCCGGGACAGGGGGAGACTCTATGGCTACACCTTC	CASSLRDRGRLYGYTF
.	15	TRBD1	TRBV7-9	TRBJ1-1	TGTGCCAGCAGCTTAGGGGCGGGACAGGGGGGTGAAGCTTTCTTT	CASSLGAGQGGEAFF
.	15	.	TRBV28	TRBJ1-2	TGTGCCAGCAGTGTTACAGGCGACTCCCTCTATGGCTACACCTTC	CASSVTGDSLYGYTF
few	15	.	TRBV29-1	TRBJ2-2	TGCAGCGTTGAAAGGGGCAGTCCGAACACCGGGGAGCTGTTTTTT	CSVERGSPNTGELFF
.	17	.	TRBV19	TRBJ2-6	TGTGCCAGTAGCCCCGAATGGGGCAGCTCTGGGGCCAACGTCCTGACTTTC	CASSPEWGSSGANVLTF
.	16	TRBD1	TRBV7-8	TRBJ1-2	TGTGCCAGCAGCACAACGGGACAGGGTTCGGACTATGGCTACACCTTC	CASSTTGQGSDYGYTF
.	17	.	TRBV4-1	TRBJ1-2	TGCGCCAGCAGCGGAACTAGTACAGGGTTTTCCCCTTATGGCTACACCTTC	CASSGTSTGFSPYGYTF
.	14	.	TRBV20-1	TRBJ2-7	TGCAGTGCTAGTGTGGGGGCGAGCTCCTACGAGCAGTACTTC	CSASVGASSYEQYF
.	13	.	TRBV12-3/TRBV12-4	TRBJ2-7	TGTGCCAGCAGTTTAGGGGCCTCCTACGAGCAGTACTTC	CASSLGASYEQYF
.	13	.	TRBV19	TRBJ1-6	TGTGCCAGTAGTACTAACAGGGATTCACCCCTCCACTTT	CASSTNRDSPLHF
.	17	TRBD1	TRBV28	TRBJ1-1	TGTGCCAGCAGTACCCGGGACAGGGGCGCTTGGAACACTGAAGCTTTCTTT	CASSTRDRGAWNTEAFF
once	16	TRBD2	TRBV12-5	TRBJ2-5	TGTGCTAGTGGTCCGGGGAACGGGAGGGCCGGGGAGACCCAGTACTTC	CASGPGNGRAGETQYF
.	17	TRBD2	TRBV9	TRBJ2-3	TGTGCCAGCAGCGCCCCAACTAGCGGGGCTAGCACAGATACGCAGTATTTT	CASSAPTSGASTDTQYF
few	19	TRBD1	TRBV19	TRBJ2-1	TGTGCCAGTAGTATCGACCCCGGGACAGGGCAGACGGACTACAATGAGCAGTTCTTC	CASSIDPGTGQTDYNEQFF
.	15	.	TRBV5-1	TRBJ1-4	TGCGCCAGCAGCTTGGATCGACAGCCTCCCGAAAAACTGTTTTTT	CASSLDRQPPEKLFF
.	14	.	TRBV6-5	TRBJ2-7	TGTGCCAGCAGTTACTCGACCCCGGGGGACGAGCAGTACTTC	CASSYSTPGDEQYF
once	12	.	TRBV24-1	TRBJ2-3	TGTGCCACCTCGCTGGGGGGAGATACGCAGTATTTT	CATSLGGDTQYF
.	15	TRBD1	TRBV5-1	TRBJ1-1	TGCGCCAGCAGCTCCTCGGGTCAGGGGGGCACTGAAGCTTTCTTT	CASSSSGQGGTEAFF
once	16	.	TRBV9	TRBJ1-6	TGTGCCAGCAGCGTAGGGGGCAGGGCCTATAATTCACCCCTCCACTTT	CASSVGGRAYNSPLHF
.	13	TRBD1	TRBV5-6	TRBJ1-1	TGTGCCAGCAGCCCGGCCGGGACAGGAAAGACTTTCTTT	CASSPAGTGKTFF
.	16	TRBD1	TRBV12-5	TRBJ1-6	TGTGCTAGTGCGAACAGACAGGGTCCAAATAATTCACCCCTCCACTTT	CASANRQGPNNSPLHF
.	14	TRBD2	TRBV5-4	TRBJ2-5	TGTGCCAGCAGCTTACTAGGGAGGGGAGAGACCCAGTACTTC	CASSLLGRGETQYF
.	15	TRBD1	TRBV30	TRBJ1-4	TGTGCCTGGAGTACCCTCCGGACAGGAGGGGCAAAACTGTTTTTT	CAWSTLRTGGAKLFF
.	18	TRBD2	TRBV5-1	TRBJ2-1	TGCGCCAGCAGCGAATCCCCCGGGACTAGCGGGGGGAGGAGTGAGCAGTTCTTC	CASSESPGTSGGRSEQFF
.	15	TRBD2	TRBV4-1	TRBJ2-3	TGCGCCAGCAGCCCGCTAGCGGGAGTACCCGATACGCAGTATTTT	CASSPLAGVPDTQYF
.	13	.	TRBV30	TRBJ1-5	TGTGCCTGGAGTCGCTTCGCCGGGGAGCCCCAGCATTTT	CAWSRFAGEPQHF
.	13	.	TRBV28	TRBJ1-4	TGTGCCAGCCGTATCACTCCCGGGGAAAAACTGTTTTTT	CASRITPGEKLFF
.	16	TRBD1	TRBV30	TRBJ2-2	TGTGCCTGGAGTGTACTGACAGGGGCCCGCACCGGGGAGCTGTTTTTT	CAWSVLTGARTGELFF
.	16	.	TRBV5-6	TRBJ1-1	TGTGCCAGCAGCTTGTACCCTAGTCTCACAAACACTGAAGCTTTCTTT	CASSLYPSLTNTEAFF
.	15	TRBD2	TRBV7-6	TRBJ2-1	TGTGCCAGCAGCTTGACTAGCGGGTATTACAATGAGCAGTTCTTC	CASSLTSGYYNEQFF
.	19	TRBD1	TRBV10-1	TRBJ2-1	TGCGCCAGCAGTGAGGGGACAGGGTCTTACGAAGATGCCTACAATGAGCAGTTCTTC	CASSEGTGSYEDAYNEQFF
.	16	TRBD2	TRBV19	TRBJ2-3	TGTGCCAGTAGTATCGGACTAGCGGGGGGCACAGATACGCAGTATTTT	CASSIGLAGGTDTQYF
.	15	.	TRBV7-8	TRBJ1-3	TGTGCCAGCAGCTTATCCTGGACAGCAGGAAACACCATATATTTT	CASSLSWTAGNTIYF
.	13	.	TRBV28	TRBJ2-7	TGTGCCAGCGGCACCCAGGGGTTAGGGGAGCAGTACTTC	CASGTQGLGEQYF
.	14	TRBD1	TRBV2	TRBJ1-5	TGTGCCAGCAGTCGGCAGGGGGCTAATCAGCCCCAGCATTTT	CASSRQGANQPQHF
.	17	TRBD2	TRBV24-1	TRBJ2-2	TGTGCCACCAGTGATACCCGACTAGCGGGACGGGGCGGGGAGCTGTTTTTT	CATSDTRLAGRGGELFF
.	13	.	TRBV6-5	TRBJ1-5	TGTGCCAGCAGAACAGGGATCAATCAGCCCCAGCATTTT	CASRTGINQPQHF
.	16	.	TRBV7-9	TRBJ1-5	TGTGCCAGCAGCTTAGCACTAGGGGGAAGCAATCAGCCCCAGCATTTT	CASSLALGGSNQPQHF
.	18	.	TRBV11-3	TRBJ2-6	TGTGCCAGCAGCCCGACGGTCTCAGGGCCGCTCCTCTCTTTCGTCCTGACTTTC	CASSPTVSGPLLSFVLTF
few	12	TRBD1	TRBV30	TRBJ1-5	TGTGCCTGGGGGACAGTAGATCAGCCCCAGCATTTT	CAWGTVDQPQHF
.	14	.	TRBV19	TRBJ1-5	TGTGCCAGTACCCCCGGGACATTTAATCAGCCCCAGCATTTT	CASTPGTFNQPQHF
.	14	TRBD2	TRBV5-1	TRBJ2-1	TGCGCCAGCAGCGTTAGCGGGTCTTACAATGAGCAGTTCTTC	CASSVSGSYNEQFF
.	16	.	TRBV20-1	TRBJ2-7	TGCAGTGCTAGTCTTCGTGACGACTTCACCTCCTACGAGCAGTACTTC	CSASLRDDFTSYEQYF
.	16	.	TRBV11-2	TRBJ2-7	TGTGCCAGCAGTTACCCCGGTCCGGGGATTTCCTACGAGCAGTACTTC	CASSYPGPGISYEQYF
.	14	.	TRBV12-5	TRBJ1-5	TGTGCTAGTTCAGACTCCTATAGCAATCAGCCCCAGCATTTT	CASSDSYSNQPQHF
.	16	.	TRBV7-7	TRBJ2-7	TGTGCTAGCAGCTTACTGGGCGGGCCTCCCTCCTACGAGCAGTACTTC	CASSLLGGPPSYEQYF
.	14	TRBD1	TRBV5-1	TRBJ1-2	TGCGCCAGCAGCCCACAGGGGGGCAACTATGGCTACACCTTC	CASSPQGGNYGYTF
.	15	.	TRBV4-1	TRBJ1-1	TGCGCCAGCAGCATAGGAGGGTACATCCAGAGTGAAGCTTTCTTT	CASSIGGYIQSEAFF
.	14	TRBD1	TRBV5-4	TRBJ1-1	TGTGCCAGCAGCCCAAGTGACAGGGTACCTGAAGCTTTCTTT	CASSPSDRVPEAFF